This T cell receptor (beta chain) originates from a study of CD8 T cells in ankylosing spondylitis. Findings of the study overall: Seemingly characteristic of ankylosing spondylitis blood was a TCR beta motif consisting of about 8 highly homologous variants. Disease-linked clones displayed a CD8+ phenotype and appeared relatively rarely in peripheral blood. Certain motif variants had earlier been reported in reactive arthritis synovial fluid and blood. Clones tied to disease were said to be significantly enriched in matched ankylosing spondylitis synovial fluid.

TCRdb re-called the 5' RACE reads through MiXCR, storing one row per CDR3 protein. The sample includes more than 500,000 distinct CDR3 sequences, roughly 5.2% seen only once; the top ten take 3% to 4.5%. This clonotype has more than one count but fewer than ten. Its matching antigen is unknown. The germline gives CDR1 LGHNA, CDR2 YSLEER. J lost 7 bases, V lost 2 bases, and 11 bases had no gene match. The CDR3 has 17 amino acids. This sequence joins TRBV4-3 and TRBJ2-1; 10 bases map to TRBD2. The source is a male donor with ankylosing spondylitis. The sample was blood, either unsorted or a sorted T cell fraction (not recorded which). The CDR3 loop is CASSQIKAGGFKNEQFF. The CDR3 DNA follows: TGCGCCAGCAGCCAAATAAAAGCGGGAGGGTTCAAGAATGAGCAGTTCTTC.